The sequence of this T cell receptor (beta chain) was determined in a study of blood T cell repertoires in COVID-19. As for the study in general: The United States, Italy and Spain provided the acute and convalescent COVID-19 samples. PBMCs, B-cell-depleted T cells, or T cells provided the cDNA or gDNA that made up the material.

Germline V lookup: CDR1 SGHNT, CDR2 YYREEE (reference sequence). The CDR3 is 14 residues long. V lost 4 bases, J lost 2 bases, and 12 bases lay in between. Per the original data handling: The authors estimated nucleated cell counts from reference gene primer amplification. Measured with immunoSEQ multiplex PCR; TCRdb has only the in-frame clones, and not every one. V and J calls and clone size are copied from that table; D and trimming were computed from the DNA. The table has about 140,000 clones, around 84% seen once. Sequencing was carried out using peripheral blood. The chain couples TRBV5-4 to TRBJ1-2, with D maybe TRBD1 (6 bases). The receptor's source is a woman aged 55-69 years with acute or convalescent COVID-19. The DNA for the CDR3 is TGTGCCAGCAGCGTTGGGGGCGGGAACTATGGCTACACCTTC. Translating gives CASSVGGGNYGYTF.